Shown below are 27 T cell receptor beta chains from a single sample sequenced in a study of low-dose radiotherapy and immunotherapy resistance in tumors. TRAV and TRBV primers primed cDNA for both TCRalpha and TCRbeta. For amplifying TCRs, the PCR ran for about 19 cycles with Phusion, which was used together with a constant-region primer and the adapter on the V primers. One entry per CDR3 protein, called by TCRdb with MiXCR from the reads. The sample carries roughly 18,000 distinct CDR3 sequences, around 67% recorded once. The receptors were sampled from a human donor with advanced metastatic prostate, ovarian, gallbladder or colorectal cancer (not recorded which). This table probably holds off-target reads from a library built for another chain.

V and J are TRBV6-6 and TRBJ2-3, with D tentatively TRBD1 (5 bases). Trimming stripped 7 bases from V and 3 bases from J, with 20 bases between. The CDR3 consists of 16 residues. The germline gives CDR1 MNHNY, CDR2 SVGAGI (reference sequence). CDR3 nucleotides: TGTGCCAGCACCTCCCCGGCAGGGCGGTTGACAGATACGCAGTATTTT. Its translation is CASTSPAGRLTDTQYF.

The genes are TRBV5-1 and TRBJ2-6; possible D gene TRBD2, 6 bases. Trimming shortened V by 3 bases and J by 1 base, and 8 bases separated the two germline ends. The CDR3 extends over 15 amino acids. Germline assignment: CDR1 SGHRS and CDR2 YFSETQ. The CDR3 region has the DNA TGCGCCAGCAGCTGGAGGGATTCTGGGGCCAACGTCCTGACTTTC. Its translation is CASSWRDSGANVLTF.

V gene TRBV20-1 combines with J gene TRBJ1-6; D may be TRBD1 (6 bases). Germline assignment: CDR1 DFQATT and CDR2 SNEGSKA (reference sequence). The CDR3 totals 16 residues. V was trimmed by 2 bases and J by 9 bases, leaving 20 bases between them. CDR3 nucleotide sequence: TGCAGTGCTAGACCCCAGGGGTCCCGGGGGGTTTCACCCCTCCACTTT. Its translation: CSARPQGSRGVSPLHF.

J is TRBJ2-3 and V is TRBV24-1; D remains ambiguous. V was clipped by 3 bases and J by 1 base, with 7 bases between them. Germline CDR1 and CDR2: KGHDR and SFDVKD. The CDR3 sequence is 14 residues long. The CDR3, as DNA: TGTGCCACCAGTGATCTCCTAGGCACAGATACGCAGTATTTT. Translated, it gives CATSDLLGTDTQYF.

This rearrangement joins TRBV5-5 to TRBJ2-5, with D possibly TRBD2 on 6 matching bases. The CDR3 contains 15 residues. Germline CDR1 and CDR2: SGHKS and YYEKEE (reference sequence). Trimming removed 0 bases from V and 5 bases from J, with 14 bases in between. In DNA, the CDR3 is TGTGCCAGCAGCTTGGTGTGGAGGGATAGGGAGACCCAGTACTTC. This encodes CASSLVWRDRETQYF.

The V call is TRBV9, the J call TRBJ2-3, with D perhaps matching TRBD1 (6 bases). Germline CDR1 SGDLS, CDR2 YYNGEE. The CDR3 totals 15 residues. The V and J ends lost 3 bases and 3 bases respectively, with 14 bases between them. CDR3: CASSEAWDTTDTQYF. The CDR3 DNA sequence: TGTGCCAGCAGCGAGGCCTGGGACACGACAGATACGCAGTATTTT. Variable domain in full (rest from reference TRBV9 and TRBJ2-3): DSGVTQTPKHLITATGQRVTLRCSPRSGDLSVYWYQQSLDQGLQFLIQYYNGEERAKGNILERFSAQQFPDLHSELNLSSLELGDSALYFCASSEAWDTTDTQYFGPGTRLTVL.

This sequence joins TRBV9 and TRBJ2-7; D might be TRBD1 (5 bases). CDR1 SGDLS and CDR2 YYNGEE come from the germline V gene. Trimming took 0 bases from V and 2 from J, leaving 12 bases between them. There are 15 residues in the CDR3. CDR3 sequence reads: CASSVGAGQAYEQYF. CDR3 DNA sequence: TGTGCCAGCAGCGTAGGGGCAGGGCAGGCCTACGAGCAGTACTTC.

This clonotype was detected once. V is TRBV6-1 and J is TRBJ1-4, with 7 nucleotides matching TRBD1. Per germline, CDR1 MNHNS and CDR2 SASEGT. The CDR3 runs to 13 residues. Germline trimming cut 4 bases from V and 10 bases from J; bases unmatched to any gene: 6. The chain's CDR3 is CASSARQGGKLFF. As DNA, the CDR3 is TGTGCCAGCAGTGCCCGACAGGGAGGAAAACTGTTTTTT.

This clonotype is a singleton in its sample. The chain couples TRBV5-4 to TRBJ2-1; no reliable D call. The CDR3 loop spans 15 amino acids. Germline CDR1 SGHNT, CDR2 YYREEE (reference sequence). V gave up 1 base and J gave up 4 bases, with 12 bases separating them. The CDR3 is CASSLSMSPYNEQFF. The CDR3 nucleotides are TGTGCCAGCAGCTTGTCAATGTCCCCTTACAATGAGCAGTTCTTC.

This chain uses TRBV5-1 with TRBJ2-4, with unresolved D. Germline V gives CDR1 SGHRS, CDR2 YFSETQ. With 3 bases removed from V and 0 bases from J, the gap between germline ends came to 19 bases. The CDR3 is 18 amino acids. The CDR3 is CASSSRVPASLAKNIQYF. The CDR3 DNA reads as TGCGCCAGCAGCTCCCGGGTCCCGGCTTCTTTAGCCAAAAACATTCAGTACTTC.

The chain employs TRBV5-4 and TRBJ1-2, with 9 bases matching TRBD1. The CDR3 is 14 residues long. The trim removed 4 bases at V and 2 bases at J, leaving 3 bases unmatched. Germline assignment: CDR1 SGHNT and CDR2 YYREEE (reference sequence). CDR3: CASSTGGGNYGYTF. The CDR3 nucleotides read TGTGCCAGCAGCACAGGGGGCGGAAACTATGGCTACACCTTC. The whole variable domain, remainder taken from reference TRBV5-4 and TRBJ1-2, is ETGVTQSPTHLIKTRGQQVTLRCSSQSGHNTVSWYQQALGQGPQFIFQYYREEENGRGNFPPRFSGLQFPNYSSELNVNALELDDSALYLCASSTGGGNYGYTFGSGTRLTVV.

The chain carries TRBV15 and TRBJ1-5, with D perhaps TRBD1 (5 bases). From germline, CDR1 is LNHNV and CDR2 YYDKDF (reference sequence). The V gene lost 2 bases and the J gene lost 6 bases, with 11 bases spanning the gap. The CDR3 has 14 amino acids. DNA of the CDR3: TGTGCCACCAGCAGAAATCCAGGGTCTCAGCCCCAGCATTTT. As protein: CATSRNPGSQPQHF. The full variable domain, rest sourced from reference TRBV15 and TRBJ1-5, is DAMVIQNPRYQVTQFGKPVTLSCSQTLNHNVMYWYQQKSSQAPKLLFHYYDKDFNNEADTPDNFQSRRPNTSFCFLDIRSPGLGDTAMYLCATSRNPGSQPQHFGDGTRLSIL.

V is TRBV28 and J is TRBJ1-3; 8 bases align to TRBD1. Germline assignment: CDR1 MDHEN and CDR2 SYDVKM. V shed 6 bases and J 3 bases; nucleotides not matched to a gene: 7. The CDR3 sequence is 15 residues long. The DNA of the CDR3 is TGTGCCAGCAGCCCGCCTACAGGGGGTGGAAACACCATATATTTT. Translation: CASSPPTGGGNTIYF.

J is TRBJ1-2 and V is TRBV6-2 or TRBV6-3, with no clear D. This CDR3 region has 13 residues. The V gene lost 7 bases and the J gene lost 0 bases, with 9 bases spanning the gap. Germline lookup yields CDR1 MNHEY and CDR2 SVGEGT. The CDR3 DNA reads as TGTGCCAGCACTTTGGGAGCTAACTATGGCTACACCTTC. It yields the protein CASTLGANYGYTF.

V gene TRBV14 combines with J gene TRBJ2-1; D is uncertain. This CDR3 has 13 amino acids. V was pared by 2 bases and J by 6 bases, with 8 bases between. Germline CDR1 SGHDN, CDR2 FVKESK. The DNA for the CDR3 is TGTGCCAGCAGCCAACAGATAGTCAATGAGCAGTTCTTC. Its translation is CASSQQIVNEQFF.

The V and J genes are TRBV6-8 and TRBJ2-3; D may be TRBD1 (6 bases). This CDR3 is built from 15 residues. V dropped 8 bases and J dropped 4 bases, with 19 bases sitting between them. Germline CDR1 reads MNHGY; CDR2 reads SAAAGT. The CDR3 protein is CASVPSGGPSDTQYF. In DNA form, the CDR3 reads TGTGCCAGCGTCCCGAGTGGGGGCCCTTCAGATACGCAGTATTTT.

V and J are TRBV30 and TRBJ2-5; D is perhaps TRBD2 (6 bases). CDR3 length: 14 amino acids. V was pared by 0 bases and J by 9 bases, with 17 bases between. Per germline, CDR1 GTSNPN and CDR2 SVGIG (reference sequence). CDR3 loop: CAWSVRDSRSPQYF. CDR3 coding DNA: TGTGCCTGGAGTGTACGGGACTCCAGGTCGCCCCAGTACTTC.

The chain links TRBV6-2 or TRBV6-3 to TRBJ2-3; D is uncertain. The CDR3 loop spans 14 amino acids. The germline gives CDR1 MNHEY, CDR2 SVGEGT. The V end was cut by 4 bases, the J end by 6 bases, with 14 bases between. CDR3 nucleotides: TGTGCCAGCAGTTCCGGCCCCAAGGCCGATACGCAGTATTTT. Residues: CASSSGPKADTQYF.

The genes are TRBV10-2 and TRBJ2-1; possible D gene TRBD2, 5 bases. Trimming pared 11 bases from V and 9 bases from J, leaving 14 bases between. CDR3 length equals 11 residues. From germline, CDR1 is WSHSY and CDR2 SAAADI. CDR3 amino acids: CAAHGGGEQFF. In DNA form, the CDR3 reads TGCGCCGCCCACGGTGGAGGTGAGCAGTTCTTC.

This clonotype has only a few counts. V is TRBV18 and J is TRBJ1-1, with D perhaps TRBD1 (6 bases). From germline, CDR1 is KGHSH and CDR2 LQKENI. The length of the CDR3 is 13 residues. Trimming stripped 1 base from V and 5 bases from J, with 8 bases between. The CDR3 nucleotides are TGTGCCAGCTCACCACAGGGGGGGACTGAAGCTTTCTTT. This gives the protein CASSPQGGTEAFF.

The chain joins TRBV6-6 to TRBJ2-7; possibly TRBD2 for D (5 bases). The V and J ends lost 10 bases and 7 bases respectively, with 20 bases between them. From germline, CDR1 is MNHNY and CDR2 SVGAGI (reference sequence). This CDR3 contains 13 residues. DNA for the CDR3: TGTGCCATCCGGGGTCCGCGGCCTAAGGAGCAGTACTTC. Protein product: CAIRGPRPKEQYF.

CDR3 sequence (DNA): TGCGCCAGCAGCCCTACCGGGACTAGTAGAAACGAGCAGTACTTC. Residues: CASSPTGTSRNEQYF. This chain links TRBV5-1 with TRBJ2-7, with 8 positions matching TRBD2. The V gene end was trimmed by 4 bases and the J gene end by 5 bases; junction bases not matched to a gene: 11. This CDR3 has 15 amino acids. Germline V CDR1 and CDR2: SGHRS, YFSETQ.

This rearrangement joins TRBV6-2 or TRBV6-3 to TRBJ2-7; a weak D match, TRBD2 (5 bases). From germline, CDR1 is MNHEY and CDR2 SVGEGT. The CDR3 spans 15 residues. With 6 bases removed from V and 3 bases from J, the gap between germline ends came to 18 bases. CDR3 DNA sequence: TGTGCCAGCAGAAAGGACTGGACGACCAACTACGAGCAGTACTTC. It yields the protein CASRKDWTTNYEQYF.

J is TRBJ2-1 and V is TRBV23-1; weak D call: TRBD1 (6 bases). TRBV23-1 belongs to the ORF category, with a function that is uncertain. The length of the CDR3 is 18 residues. V was shortened by 6 bases and J by 3 bases, with 24 bases between the two germline ends. This CDR3 reads CASRDPNLDSPFYNEQFF. The CDR3 DNA sequence: TGCGCCAGCAGAGACCCTAATTTGGACAGCCCCTTCTACAATGAGCAGTTCTTC.

The chain combines TRBV5-1 with TRBJ2-2; maybe TRBD1 (6 bases). Germline values: CDR1 SGHRS, CDR2 YFSETQ. This CDR3 comprises 13 residues. Trimming cost V 6 bases and J 7 bases, with 13 bases left between them. CDR3 bases: TGCGCCAGCACCCTGACAGGCCGCGGGGAGCTGTTTTTT. Encoded protein: CASTLTGRGELFF.

The chain combines TRBV7-2 with TRBJ1-5; possibly TRBD1 for D (6 bases). Germline CDR1 reads SGHTA; CDR2 reads FQGNSA. Deletions cut 6 bases from V and 4 bases from J, with 16 bases between. This CDR3 has 15 residues. CDR3 DNA: TGTGCCAGCAGGTTACAGGGCGGGTTGAATCAGCCCCAGCATTTT. Its protein is CASRLQGGLNQPQHF.

This clonotype was recorded a few times. V is TRBV28 and J is TRBJ2-7; D is perhaps TRBD2 (6 bases). The CDR3 has 14 residues. Germline CDR1 reads MDHEN; CDR2 reads SYDVKM. Between the trimmed V and J ends, which lost 3 bases and 6 bases, there was a span of 15 bases. In DNA form, the CDR3 reads TGTGCCAGCAGTTTGGGCGGGACCAGAGGCGAGCAGTACTTC. This gives the protein CASSLGGTRGEQYF.